This entry lists 5 T cell receptor beta chains sequenced from one sample in a study of T cell responses to AZD1222 COVID-19 vaccine. Method: immunoSEQ multiplex PCR; TCRdb's copy keeps in-frame clones and lacks some. The sample consists of about 120,000 clones, about 92% of them appearing once. The specimen was peripheral blood, collected on day 0 of AZD1222 vaccination. These receptors were taken from an adult in good health.

V is TRBV5-1 and J is TRBJ1-2, with 8 bases matching TRBD1. The junction had 4 bases not matched to a gene; V was cut back by 3 bases and J by 6 bases. Looked up from germline, CDR1 is SGHRS and CDR2 is YFSETQ. The CDR3 sequence is 13 residues long. The CDR3 reads CASSWDRSNGYTF. Here the CDR3 DNA reads TGCGCCAGCAGCTGGGACAGGAGTAATGGCTACACCTTC.

This clone has a handful of counts. The J gene is TRBJ1-5, the V gene TRBV5-5, with D tentatively TRBD1 (5 bases). This CDR3 contains 15 residues. In germline, CDR1 is SGHKS, CDR2 YYEKEE (reference sequence). The ends were cut back, 2 bases at V and 2 bases at J, with 11 bases in the middle. As DNA, the CDR3 is TGTGCCAGCAGCTTTTGGGGGGAGGGCAATCAGCCCCAGCATTTT. Residues: CASSFWGEGNQPQHF.

V and J are TRBV27 and TRBJ2-1; 7 positions match TRBD2. The CDR3 is 19 residues long. V gave up 4 bases and J gave up 0 bases; unmatched junction bases: 15. From germline, CDR1 is MNHEY and CDR2 SMNVEV (reference sequence). The CDR3 coding sequence is TGTGCCAGCAGTTCAACCCGAACCCTAGCGGCGAGCTCCTACAATGAGCAGTTCTTC. This encodes CASSSTRTLAASSYNEQFF.

J is TRBJ2-1 and V is TRBV19, with TRBD2 matching 9 bases. The CDR3 extends over 14 amino acids. Germline assignment: CDR1 LNHDA and CDR2 SQIVND (reference sequence). The trim removed 1 base at V and 9 bases at J, leaving 4 bases unmatched. This CDR3 reads CASSIVAGGVEQFF. DNA of the CDR3: TGTGCCAGTAGTATAGTGGCGGGAGGGGTTGAGCAGTTCTTC. The full variable domain, rest sourced from reference TRBV19 and TRBJ2-1, is DGGITQSPKYLFRKEGQNVTLSCEQNLNHDAMYWYRQDPGQGLRLIYYSQIVNDFQKGDIAEGYSVSREKKESFPLTVTSAQKNPTAFYLCASSIVAGGVEQFFGPGTRLTVL.

This chain connects TRBV27 to TRBJ2-7; 11 positions match TRBD1. Losses at the gene ends were 11 bases for V and 2 bases for J; bases not matched to a gene: 5. This CDR3 comprises 13 residues. Germline V gene data show CDR1 as MNHEY and CDR2 as SMNVEV (reference sequence). The CDR3 loop reads CAPPGQGAYEQYF. CDR3 sequence (DNA): TGTGCCCCTCCGGGACAGGGGGCCTACGAGCAGTACTTC.